The source of this T cell receptor (beta chain) is a study of identical twins. The CDR3 consists of 13 residues. The V gene end was trimmed by 6 bases and the J gene end by 9 bases; junction bases not matched to a gene: 13. Per germline, CDR1 DFQATT and CDR2 SNEGSKA (reference sequence). TCRdb independently ran MiXCR on the 5' RACE reads; one entry per CDR3 protein. Of 1.5 million to 2 million distinct CDR3 sequences listed, roughly a third are singletons. The sequenced sample consisted of cord blood. This clonotype was obtained from a newborn girl in good health. The chain carries TRBV20-1 and TRBJ2-7, with 8 nucleotides matching TRBD2. CDR3 region: CSAPGLVGVVQYF. The CDR3 nucleotides read TGCAGTGCCCCGGGACTAGTGGGTGTAGTGCAGTACTTC.